This TCR beta chain is drawn from a study of blood T cell repertoires in COVID-19 (dated by TCRdb to about 2020). Study-wide context: Collaborator samples came from the United States, Italy and Spain and covered acute and convalescent phases of COVID-19. Deeply sampled blood TCRbeta repertoires from subjects exposed to, actively infected with, or recovered from COVID-19 were included in the dataset. HLA class I and class II types, where available, came from metadata supplied by the sample provider rather than from assay-based typing. The material from the prospective study consisted of cDNA or gDNA derived from T cells, B-cell-depleted T cells, or PBMCs. The repertoires were made available in a free public database intended to serve as a resource for research on the immune response to SARS-CoV-2. The samples were drawn from the first 160 participants of the ongoing ImmuneRACE study and from 1,254 subjects provided by 6 global collaborators. A de-identified subject ID, COVID-19 status, age in years and sex were almost always included in the sample metadata.

V is cut by 5 bases and J by 1 base, and the space between the germline ends is 21 bases. The CDR3, cysteine through phenylalanine, is 17 amino acids long. This entry keeps only the CDR3 DNA: 51 bases, framed from base 1. Taken from the germline V gene, the CDR1 and CDR2 loops are MDHEN and SYDVKM. The immunoSEQ Assay, a bias-controlled multiplex PCR, was used to amplify TCRbeta CDR3 regions from genomic DNA. The source study handled its data this way. The number of nucleated cells in each sample was estimated from the amplification of reference gene primers within the assay. To quantify the absolute abundance of each unique TCRbeta CDR3 rearrangement, sequence reads were collapsed and filtered. Productive Simpson clonality was computed per sample as the square root of Simpson's diversity index over productive rearrangements. Held by TCRdb, this immuneACCESS table contains in-frame sequences only and omits some clones. Under half of the omission traces to an unresolved V gene where checked; the cause of the rest is unknown. The DNA was the basis for D and trimming; V, J and clone size are from that table. The sample contains 99,000 or so clones, around 83% of them found a single time. 2.5% to 3.5% of the sample goes to the ten largest clones.

Of note for this clone: What antigen it recognizes has not been identified. It has no much larger one-base neighbor in the sample; base qualities were not kept.

Overall results and qualifications from the work: The quantity of clinical and demographic metadata differed by source and by participant and was supplied without curation.

The collaborating institutions used their own protocols to collect whole blood in K2EDTA tubes. For TCRbeta analysis, collaborators shipped samples as frozen whole blood, isolated PBMCs, or DNA extracted from either of those sample types. The source is a woman at least 80 years old with active or convalescent COVID-19. The chain couples TRBV28 to TRBJ2-7; perhaps TRBD2 is the D gene, with 5 bases matching. The sample comprised peripheral blood. In nucleotides, the sequence is TGTGCCAGCAGTGAAGGGAGAACTCTTTCGTATTCCTACGAGCAGTACTTC. It is translated as CASSEGRTLSYSYEQYF.